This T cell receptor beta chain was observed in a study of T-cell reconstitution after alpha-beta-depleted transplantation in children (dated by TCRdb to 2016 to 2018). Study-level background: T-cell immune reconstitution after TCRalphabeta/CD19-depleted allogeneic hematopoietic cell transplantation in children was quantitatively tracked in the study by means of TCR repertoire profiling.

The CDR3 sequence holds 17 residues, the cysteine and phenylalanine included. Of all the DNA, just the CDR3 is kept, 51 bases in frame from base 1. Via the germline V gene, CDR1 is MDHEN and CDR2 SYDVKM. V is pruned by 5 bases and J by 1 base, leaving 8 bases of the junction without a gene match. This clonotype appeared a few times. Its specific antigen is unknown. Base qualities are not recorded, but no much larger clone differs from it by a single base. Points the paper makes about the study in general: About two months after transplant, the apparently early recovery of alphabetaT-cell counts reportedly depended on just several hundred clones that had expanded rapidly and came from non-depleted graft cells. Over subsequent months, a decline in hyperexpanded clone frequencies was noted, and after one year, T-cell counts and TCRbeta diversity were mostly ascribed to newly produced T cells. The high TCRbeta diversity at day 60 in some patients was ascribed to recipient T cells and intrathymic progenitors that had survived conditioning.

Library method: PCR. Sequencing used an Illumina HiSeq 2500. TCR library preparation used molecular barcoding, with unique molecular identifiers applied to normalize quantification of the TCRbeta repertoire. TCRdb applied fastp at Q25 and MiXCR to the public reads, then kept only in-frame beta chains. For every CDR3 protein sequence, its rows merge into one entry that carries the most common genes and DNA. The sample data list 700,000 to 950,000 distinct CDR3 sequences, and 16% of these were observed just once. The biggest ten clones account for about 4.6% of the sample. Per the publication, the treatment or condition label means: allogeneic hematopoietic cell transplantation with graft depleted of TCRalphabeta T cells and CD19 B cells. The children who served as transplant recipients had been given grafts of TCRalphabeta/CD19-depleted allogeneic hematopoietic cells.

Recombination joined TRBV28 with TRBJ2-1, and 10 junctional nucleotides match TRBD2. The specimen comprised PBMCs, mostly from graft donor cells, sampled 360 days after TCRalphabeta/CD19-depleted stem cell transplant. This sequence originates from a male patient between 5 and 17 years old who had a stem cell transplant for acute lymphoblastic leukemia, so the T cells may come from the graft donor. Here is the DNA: TGTGCCAGCAGTACTGTAGCGGGAGGACCATCCTACAATGAGCAGTTCTTC. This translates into CASSTVAGGPSYNEQFF.